Sequencing of this TCR beta chain was carried out in a study of identical twins' blood T cells. For the study at large: Around 51 million reads covered roughly six alpha-chain and roughly six beta-chain libraries.

Findings and caveats of the study: V gene usage reportedly matched far better within twin pairs than unrelated donors.

This CDR3 region has 15 residues. Germline V lookup: CDR1 SGHTA, CDR2 FQGNSA. V lost 1 base and J lost 7, with 11 bases in between. This clonotype was counted a few times. The antigen is undetermined. Per the authors' pipeline: Clonotypes per individual ranged from about 90,000 to nearly 500,000. TCRdb re-derived calls from the 5' RACE reads in MiXCR, one entry per CDR3 protein. TCRdb, rather than the study authors, made the V and J calls. The sample shows 350,000 to 400,000 distinct CDR3 sequences, approximately 30% of them seen only once. Sequenced input: PBMCs. This rearrangement joins TRBV7-2 to TRBJ1-6; D ambiguous. This TCR was recovered from a woman between 18 and 50 years old in good health. The CDR3 reads CASSLGGQTNSPLHF. CDR3 in DNA: TGTGCCAGCAGCTTAGGCGGGCAGACAAATTCACCCCTCCACTTT.